A single T cell receptor (beta chain) is shown here with its context. Its antigen remains unidentified. These data belong to a study of blood T cells in healthy people across ages. Findings of the study overall: It was not possible, with unsorted PBMCs, to conclusively compare naive and antigen-experienced cells. In the absence of known donor CMV status, changes in expanded clonotypes were possibly confounded. The recorded TCR beta diversity per million T cells decreased in a roughly linear manner with age.

Alongside a J-beta primer mix, a sample-barcoded 5' primer served in a second PCR lasting about 6 to 12 cycles. TCRdb called the 5' RACE reads again in MiXCR, with one record for every CDR3 protein. The sample gives about 1.4 million distinct CDR3 sequences, approximately 60% of which show up once; 6.5% to 8.5% is in the top ten. The CDR3 has 13 amino acids. After removal of 6 bases from V and 10 bases from J, the junction contained 7 bases not matched to a gene. CDR1 is MNHEY and CDR2 is SMNVEV in the germline V gene (reference sequence). The chain has TRBV27 and TRBJ2-1; 9 bases fit TRBD2. The sample consisted of blood. This clonotype originated in a man aged 18 to 30 in good health. The CDR3 sequence is CASRVAGGYEQFF. The CDR3 bases are TGTGCCAGCAGGGTTGCGGGAGGGTACGAGCAGTTCTTC.